This T cell receptor (beta chain) comes out of a study of spatial heterogeneity in lung cancer. Described time point: sample taken at primary tumor resection. Researchers sequenced whole RNA taken from tumor, nontumor lung or frozen PBMC without sorting. Germline V lookup: CDR1 GTSNPN, CDR2 SVGIG (reference sequence). Trimming at V came to 0 bases and at J to 0 bases, leaving 6 bases not matched to a gene. This CDR3 has 16 amino acids. TCRdb reanalysed the 5' RACE reads using MiXCR and keeps one entry per CDR3 protein. This sample has some 100,000 distinct CDR3 sequences, with less than 15% found just once.

This receptor was obtained from a male donor with early-stage non-small cell lung cancer. The starting material was PBMCs, obtained at surgery. The rearrangement joins TRBV30 to TRBJ1-1, with 8 bases matching TRBD1. CDR3 coding DNA: TGTGCCTGGAGTGTCAGGGGGCGAGGGGTGAACACTGAAGCTTTCTTT. It specifies CAWSVRGRGVNTEAFF.